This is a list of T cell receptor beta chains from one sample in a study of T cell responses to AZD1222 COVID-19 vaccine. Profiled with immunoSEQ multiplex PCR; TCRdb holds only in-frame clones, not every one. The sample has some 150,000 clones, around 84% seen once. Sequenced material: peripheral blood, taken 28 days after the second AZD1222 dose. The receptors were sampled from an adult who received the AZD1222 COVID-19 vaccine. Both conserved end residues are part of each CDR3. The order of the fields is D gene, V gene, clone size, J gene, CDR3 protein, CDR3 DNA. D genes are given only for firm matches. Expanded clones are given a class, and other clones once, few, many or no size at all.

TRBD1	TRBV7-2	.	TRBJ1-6	CASSLAGQGFSPLHF	TGTGCCAGCAGCTTGGCAGGACAGGGGTTTTCACCCCTCCACTTT
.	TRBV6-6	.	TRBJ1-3	CASSYTSGSSGNTIYF	TGTGCCAGCAGTTACACTTCAGGGAGCTCTGGAAACACCATATATTTT
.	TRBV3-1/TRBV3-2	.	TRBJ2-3	CASSQRATDTQYF	TGTGCCAGCAGCCAAAGGGCGACAGATACGCAGTATTTT
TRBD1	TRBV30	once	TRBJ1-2	CAWSQGVGYTF	TGTGCCTGGAGTCAGGGGGTTGGCTACACCTTC
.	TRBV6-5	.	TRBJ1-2	CASTGGNYGYTF	TGTGCCAGCACCGGAGGGAACTATGGCTACACCTTC
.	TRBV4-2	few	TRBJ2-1	CASSQDRGYNEQFF	TGTGCCAGCAGCCAAGACAGGGGTTACAATGAGCAGTTCTTC
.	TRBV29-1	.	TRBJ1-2	CSVEPGNYGYTF	TGCAGCGTTGAACCAGGGAACTATGGCTACACCTTC
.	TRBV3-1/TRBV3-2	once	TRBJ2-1	CASSRTVNEQFF	TGTGCCAGCAGCCGGACAGTTAATGAGCAGTTCTTC
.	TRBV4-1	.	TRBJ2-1	CASSHAGTPNNNEQFF	TGCGCCAGCAGCCACGCCGGGACTCCGAACAACAATGAGCAGTTCTTC
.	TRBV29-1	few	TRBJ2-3	CSVEPDRITDTQYF	TGCAGCGTTGAGCCCGATCGGATCACAGATACGCAGTATTTT
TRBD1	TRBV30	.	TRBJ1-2	CAWSVGGTSQNRGGYTF	TGTGCCTGGAGTGTAGGTGGGACATCACAAAACAGGGGTGGCTACACCTTC
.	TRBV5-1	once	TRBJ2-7	CASSPAGTAVYEQYF	TGCGCCAGCAGCCCGGCGGGGACAGCTGTCTACGAGCAGTACTTC
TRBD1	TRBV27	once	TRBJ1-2	CASSFRTGQRYTF	TGTGCCAGCAGTTTCCGGACAGGGCAACGCTACACCTTC
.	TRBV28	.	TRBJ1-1	CASNEPNTEAFF	TGTGCCAGCAATGAACCGAACACTGAAGCTTTCTTT
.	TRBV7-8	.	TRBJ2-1	CASSLMGGRYNEQFF	TGTGCCAGCAGCTTAATGGGCGGACGATACAATGAGCAGTTCTTC
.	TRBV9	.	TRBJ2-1	CASTAYDSYNEQFF	TGTGCCAGCACCGCCTATGACAGCTACAATGAGCAGTTCTTC
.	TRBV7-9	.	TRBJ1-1	CASSLAMGEAEAFF	TGTGCCAGCAGCTTAGCGATGGGGGAGGCTGAAGCTTTCTTT
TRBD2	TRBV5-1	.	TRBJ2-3	CASSSSGRAFEADTQYF	TGCGCCAGCAGCTCTAGCGGGAGGGCCTTCGAGGCAGATACGCAGTATTTT
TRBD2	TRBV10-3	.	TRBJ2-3	CAISGALAGITDTQYF	TGTGCCATCAGTGGGGCACTAGCGGGGATTACAGATACGCAGTATTTT
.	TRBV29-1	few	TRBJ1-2	CSVEEDDYGYTF	TGCAGCGTTGAAGAGGATGACTATGGCTACACCTTC
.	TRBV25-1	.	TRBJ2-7	CASSSRDPLSYEQYF	TGTGCCAGCAGTTCCCGGGACCCACTCTCCTACGAGCAGTACTTC
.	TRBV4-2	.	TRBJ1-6	CASSQVESGGSPLHF	TGTGCCAGCAGCCAAGTAGAATCGGGAGGTTCACCCCTCCACTTT
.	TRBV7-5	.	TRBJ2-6	CARSFGLLGANVLTF	TGTGCCAGAAGCTTCGGCCTTCTCGGGGCCAACGTCCTGACTTTC
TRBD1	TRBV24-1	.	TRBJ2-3	CATSDSRTGTSTDTQYF	TGTGCCACCAGTGATTCCCGGACAGGAACTAGCACAGATACGCAGTATTTT
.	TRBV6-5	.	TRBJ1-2	CASRPNTVYGSYTF	TGTGCCAGCAGGCCTAACACAGTGTATGGAAGCTACACCTTC
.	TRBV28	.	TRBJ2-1	CASSTPMGVSRFF	TGTGCCAGCAGCACCCCGATGGGGGTAAGTCGGTTCTTC
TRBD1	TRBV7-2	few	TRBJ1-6	CASSRDTGGTASPLHF	TGTGCCAGCAGCAGGGATACAGGGGGAACTGCTTCACCCCTCCACTTT
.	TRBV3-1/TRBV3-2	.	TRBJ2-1	CASSQEWGGRGYNEQFF	TGTGCCAGCAGCCAAGAATGGGGGGGCCGAGGCTACAATGAGCAGTTCTTC
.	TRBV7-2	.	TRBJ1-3	CASSLVQGNTIYF	TGTGCCAGCAGCTTAGTACAGGGAAACACCATATATTTT
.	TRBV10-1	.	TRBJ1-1	CASKDGSSDTEAFF	TGCGCCAGCAAGGACGGGAGCTCGGACACTGAAGCTTTCTTT
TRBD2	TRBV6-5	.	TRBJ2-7	CASRTSGAYEQYF	TGTGCCAGCAGGACTAGCGGGGCCTACGAGCAGTACTTC
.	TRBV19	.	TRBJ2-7	CASSMASGGPPAYEQYF	TGTGCCAGTAGTATGGCCTCTGGGGGGCCGCCGGCCTACGAGCAGTACTTC
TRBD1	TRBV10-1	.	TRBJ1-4	CASSGQGGEKLFF	TGCGCCAGCAGTGGACAGGGTGGCGAAAAACTGTTTTTT
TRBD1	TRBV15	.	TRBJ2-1	CATSRERTGGAAYNEQFF	TGTGCCACCAGCAGAGAGAGGACAGGGGGCGCCGCTTACAATGAGCAGTTCTTC
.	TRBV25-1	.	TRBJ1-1	CASRDRMNTEAFF	TGTGCCAGCAGAGACAGGATGAACACTGAAGCTTTCTTT
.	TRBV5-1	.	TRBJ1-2	CASSNGQNLYGYTF	TGCGCCAGCAGCAACGGACAGAACCTCTATGGCTACACCTTC
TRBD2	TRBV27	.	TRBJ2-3	CAIRAGGTDTQYF	TGTGCCATCCGAGCGGGGGGCACAGATACGCAGTATTTT
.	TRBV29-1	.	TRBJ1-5	CSVGSQPQHF	TGCAGCGTTGGAAGTCAGCCCCAGCATTTT
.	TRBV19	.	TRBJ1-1	CASSRDTRTTEAFF	TGTGCCAGTAGTCGTGACACTAGGACCACTGAAGCTTTCTTT
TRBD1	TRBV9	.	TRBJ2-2	CASSVAGGALGTGELFF	TGTGCCAGCAGCGTAGCAGGGGGCGCACTGGGAACCGGGGAGCTGTTTTTT
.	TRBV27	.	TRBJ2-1	CASSLGLGVSYNEQFF	TGTGCCAGCAGTTTAGGTCTGGGGGTATCCTACAATGAGCAGTTCTTC
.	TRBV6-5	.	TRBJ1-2	CASSYSAIRGDYGYTF	TGTGCCAGCAGTTACTCGGCCATTCGAGGGGACTATGGCTACACCTTC
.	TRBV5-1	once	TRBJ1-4	CASSLGQANEKLFF	TGCGCCAGCAGCTTGGGGCAGGCTAACGAAAAACTGTTTTTT
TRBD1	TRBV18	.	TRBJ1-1	CASRGQGWTEAFF	TGTGCCAGCCGGGGACAGGGGTGGACTGAAGCTTTCTTT
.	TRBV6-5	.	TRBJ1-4	CASGRGATNEKLFF	TGTGCCAGCGGCCGGGGGGCAACTAATGAAAAACTGTTTTTT
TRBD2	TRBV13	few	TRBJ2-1	CASSFGWGRGDNEQFF	TGTGCCAGCAGCTTCGGTTGGGGGAGGGGTGACAATGAGCAGTTCTTC
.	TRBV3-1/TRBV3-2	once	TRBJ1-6	CASSQRANVSPLHF	TGTGCCAGCAGCCAAAGAGCGAACGTTTCACCCCTCCACTTT